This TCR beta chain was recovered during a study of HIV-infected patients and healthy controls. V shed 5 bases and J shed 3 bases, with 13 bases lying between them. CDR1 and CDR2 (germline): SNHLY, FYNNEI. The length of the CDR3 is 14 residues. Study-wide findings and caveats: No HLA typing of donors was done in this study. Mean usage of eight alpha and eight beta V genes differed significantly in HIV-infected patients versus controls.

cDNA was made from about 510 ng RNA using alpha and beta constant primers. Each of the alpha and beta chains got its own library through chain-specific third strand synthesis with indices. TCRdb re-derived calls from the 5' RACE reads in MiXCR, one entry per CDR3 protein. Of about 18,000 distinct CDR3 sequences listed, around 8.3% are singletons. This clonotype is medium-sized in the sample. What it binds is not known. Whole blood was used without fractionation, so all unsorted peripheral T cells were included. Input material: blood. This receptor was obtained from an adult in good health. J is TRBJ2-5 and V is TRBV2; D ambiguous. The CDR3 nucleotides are TGTGCCAGCAGTCAAGGTCAGGCGGAAGAGACCCAGTACTTC. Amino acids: CASSQGQAEETQYF.